Below are 26 T cell receptor beta chains sequenced from a single sample in a study of a mutant IDH1 vaccine in newly diagnosed glioma. Produced via immunoSEQ multiplex PCR; TCRdb's table is partial and in-frame only. This table holds around 30,000 clones, more than 65% found once. Antigens of these TCRs are unknown. The time point was: week 47, end of study. Vaccination used 300 ug of mutant IDH1 20-mer peptide per dose, with topical imiquimod. The sequencing used PBMCs, collected from a glioma patient whose treatment included an IDH1 peptide vaccine. Source of these receptors: a man between 25 and 39 years old with glioma.

The rearrangement uses TRBV27 and TRBJ2-7; 7 bases agree with TRBD1. Germline trimming cut 8 bases from V and 3 bases from J; bases unmatched to any gene: 4. The CDR3 consists of 12 residues. Germline CDR1 reads MNHEY; CDR2 reads SMNVEV (reference sequence). CDR3 nucleotides: TGTGCCAGCGCCGGACAGGTCTACGAGCAGTACTTC. Translation: CASAGQVYEQYF.

The rearrangement links TRBV5-1 to TRBJ2-5, with 11 bases that match TRBD2. Germline V gene lookup returns CDR1 SGHRS and CDR2 YFSETQ. This CDR3 is built from 14 residues. The V and J ends lost 5 bases and 7 bases, in that order; junction bases with no gene match: 7. The CDR3 DNA sequence: TGCGCCAGCAGGGCGACTAGCGGGACGGGGACCCAGTACTTC. Translation: CASRATSGTGTQYF.

The V gene is TRBV6-5, the J gene TRBJ1-1, with D uncertain. Per the germline V gene, CDR1 is MNHEY and CDR2 is SVGAGI. The CDR3 totals 14 residues. Trimming pared 4 bases from V and 2 bases from J, leaving 11 bases between. DNA of the CDR3: TGTGCCAGCAGTTTCGGCCTACAAAACACTGAAGCTTTCTTT. Amino acid sequence: CASSFGLQNTEAFF.

CDR3 amino acids: CASSNEGQLNTEAFF. CDR3 DNA sequence: TGTGCCAGCAGCAACGAAGGACAGCTGAACACTGAAGCTTTCTTT. The chain recombines TRBV5-4 with TRBJ1-1; weak D call: TRBD1 (6 bases). V lost 4 bases, J lost 0 bases, and 13 bases lay in between. The CDR3 is made up of 15 amino acids. Germline CDR1 SGHNT, CDR2 YYREEE (reference sequence).

This chain joins TRBV5-4 and TRBJ1-1, with a possible D match to TRBD1 (5 bases). This CDR3 contains 12 residues. CDR1 is SGHNT, CDR2 YYREEE, per germline (reference sequence). Trimming pared 7 bases from V and 1 base from J, leaving 8 bases between. The CDR3 loop reads CASRGENTEAFF. The CDR3 DNA reads TGTGCCAGCCGGGGGGAGAACACTGAAGCTTTCTTT.

The chain employs TRBV6-6 and TRBJ1-6; unclear D gene. Looked up from germline, CDR1 is MNHNY and CDR2 is SVGAGI (reference sequence). The CDR3 length is 14 residues. V was cut by 8 bases and J by 5 bases, with 13 bases left in between. The CDR3 spells CASRTNTDNSPLHF. CDR3 bases: TGTGCCAGCCGTACGAACACGGATAATTCACCCCTCCACTTT.

The chain uses TRBV19 and TRBJ2-5, with D maybe TRBD1 (6 bases). V lost 3 bases and J lost 1, with 12 bases in between. Germline V gives CDR1 LNHDA, CDR2 SQIVND (reference sequence). The CDR3 runs 15 residues. The CDR3 nucleotides are TGTGCCAGTAGTATCATCAGGACAGCCCAAGAGACCCAGTACTTC. It translates to CASSIIRTAQETQYF. Complete variable domain (other parts from reference TRBV19 and TRBJ2-5): DGGITQSPKYLFRKEGQNVTLSCEQNLNHDAMYWYRQDPGQGLRLIYYSQIVNDFQKGDIAEGYSVSREKKESFPLTVTSAQKNPTAFYLCASSIIRTAQETQYFGPGTRLLVL.

The chain links TRBV18 to TRBJ2-6, with D possibly matching TRBD1 (6 bases). From germline, CDR1 is KGHSH and CDR2 LQKENI. CDR3 length: 15 residues. V was clipped by 3 bases and J by 1 base, with 7 bases between them. The CDR3 DNA follows: TGTGCCAGCTCACCTCAGGGGTCTGGGGCCAACGTCCTGACTTTC. It yields the protein CASSPQGSGANVLTF.

This clone occurred a few times. This chain connects TRBV19 to TRBJ2-2, with a tentative D call TRBD1 (5 bases). The CDR3 is 13 residues long. Germline CDR1 and CDR2: LNHDA and SQIVND (reference sequence). Trimming stripped 6 bases from V and 3 bases from J, with 8 bases between. This CDR3 reads CASRPRDTGELFF. The CDR3 nucleotides are TGTGCCAGTAGGCCCAGGGACACCGGGGAGCTGTTTTTT.

The chain combines TRBV4-1 with TRBJ1-2, with TRBD1 matching over 7 bases. CDR1 is MGHRA, CDR2 YSYEKL, per germline. This CDR3 is built from 14 residues. Trimming at V came to 5 bases and at J to 6 bases, leaving 9 bases not matched to a gene. The CDR3 loop reads CASSAGTEGHGYTF. The CDR3 region has the DNA TGCGCCAGCAGCGCCGGGACAGAGGGTCATGGCTACACCTTC.

The V and J genes are TRBV4-1 and TRBJ2-1, with 7 bases fitting TRBD1. CDR3 length: 18 amino acids. Per the germline V gene, CDR1 is MGHRA and CDR2 is YSYEKL. V was pared by 0 bases and J by 2 bases, with 10 bases of the junction left unmatched. In DNA form, the CDR3 reads TGCGCCAGCAGCCAAGAGGAGGTAAAACAGGGGCCCTACAATGAGCAGTTCTTC. This encodes CASSQEEVKQGPYNEQFF.

The chain employs TRBV7-3 and TRBJ2-7; D may be TRBD2 (6 bases). CDR1 is SGHTA, CDR2 FQGTGA, per germline. The CDR3 contains 13 residues. The V end was cut by 0 bases, the J end by 5 bases, with 8 bases between. CDR3 nucleotides: TGTGCCAGCAGCTTAACGTCGGGGGACGAGCAGTACTTC. Amino acids: CASSLTSGDEQYF.

The DNA for the CDR3 is TGTGCCAGCAGCTTCGACAGCTCCGAGCAGTACTTC. The encoded protein is CASSFDSSEQYF. J is TRBJ2-7 and V is TRBV7-9; D may be TRBD1 (5 bases). Germline CDR1 SEHNR, CDR2 FQNEAQ (reference sequence). CDR3 size: 12 residues. Trimming cost V 3 bases and J 6 bases, with 9 bases left between them.

The gene calls are TRBV4-1 and TRBJ2-1, with 9 bases aligning to TRBD1. The CDR3 sequence is 15 residues long. The germline V gene encodes CDR1 MGHRA and CDR2 YSYEKL. The V and J ends lost 2 bases and 8 bases, in that order; junction bases with no gene match: 7. The CDR3 reads CASSQMATGGYEQFF. The CDR3 DNA reads TGCGCCAGCAGCCAAATGGCGACAGGGGGGTATGAGCAGTTCTTC.

The rearrangement uses TRBV9 and TRBJ2-3, with D perhaps matching TRBD1 (5 bases). Trimming took off 2 bases at V and 5 bases at J, with 15 bases between the two ends. Germline CDR1 reads SGDLS; CDR2 reads YYNGEE. The length of the CDR3 is 15 residues. The CDR3 DNA is TGTGCCAGCAGCGTTGTGCCTACAGGAGAAGATACGCAGTATTTT. This codes for CASSVVPTGEDTQYF.

The V call is TRBV19, the J call TRBJ1-2, with TRBD1 as a possible D gene (5 bases). This CDR3 has 15 residues. Germline values: CDR1 LNHDA, CDR2 SQIVND (reference sequence). Deletions cut 3 bases from V and 4 bases from J, with 15 bases between. DNA for the CDR3: TGTGCCAGTAGTATGGGGCAGGTTGGGAGCTATGGCTACACCTTC. Translated, it gives CASSMGQVGSYGYTF.

This clone was counted a single time. The chain links TRBV21-1 to TRBJ2-4; the table's D call, TRBD1, was not checked against the DNA. TRBV21-1 is flagged as a pseudogene. The CDR3 extends over 15 amino acids. In DNA, the CDR3 is TGTGCCAGCAGCAAGGGACAGGAGACCAAAAACATTCAGTACTTC. This gives the protein CASSKGQETKNIQYF.

This rearrangement joins TRBV7-8 to TRBJ2-7; no firm D call. The germline V gene encodes CDR1 SGHVS and CDR2 FQNEAQ. The CDR3 runs to 14 residues. V shed 6 bases and J shed 0 bases, with 12 bases lying between them. CDR3 bases: TGTGCCAGCAGATTCAGGCCGACCTCCTACGAGCAGTACTTC. Its translation is CASRFRPTSYEQYF.

In this sample, this clone turned up once. V is TRBV7-2 and J is TRBJ1-1, with TRBD1 matching over 11 bases. Unmatched junction bases numbered 8, after V lost 7 bases and J lost 4 bases. Germline values: CDR1 SGHTA, CDR2 FQGNSA. This CDR3 region has 15 residues. The CDR3 here is CASTKRDRGATEAFF. Written as DNA, the CDR3 is TGTGCCAGCACCAAACGGGACAGGGGGGCCACTGAAGCTTTCTTT.

V is TRBV4-1 and J is TRBJ2-2; 12 bases are shared with TRBD1. The germline V gene has CDR1 MGHRA and CDR2 YSYEKL. V shed 0 bases, J shed 0 bases, and the junction held 11 bases outside the gene matches. There are 21 residues in the CDR3. The CDR3: CASSQDRLPGQGAANTGELFF. DNA of the CDR3: TGCGCCAGCAGCCAAGACCGACTTCCGGGACAGGGGGCCGCGAACACCGGGGAGCTGTTTTTT.

The chain is built from TRBV28 and TRBJ1-1, with 12 bases fitting TRBD1. The CDR3 is 18 amino acids. Germline CDR1 and CDR2: MDHEN and SYDVKM. V lost 3 bases to trimming and J lost 6 bases; unmatched junction nucleotides: 14. CDR3 nucleotides: TGTGCCAGCAGTTTTCCCGCCGGGACAGGGGGCGGTTTGTCTGAAGCTTTCTTT. Translation: CASSFPAGTGGGLSEAFF.

The rearrangement links TRBV6-4 to TRBJ2-7; D unclear. Germline V gene data show CDR1 as MRHNA and CDR2 as SNTAGT. CDR3 length: 14 residues. V was pared by 3 bases and J by 4 bases, with 13 bases between. This CDR3 is CASSEVPGNYEQYF. In nucleotides, the CDR3 is TGTGCCAGCAGTGAAGTGCCCGGTAATTACGAGCAGTACTTC.

V usage is TRBV7-7 and J usage is TRBJ1-5; D is possibly TRBD1 (6 bases). Germline CDR1 SSHAT, CDR2 FNYEAQ (reference sequence). The CDR3 length is 19 residues. V was clipped by 5 bases and J by 0 bases, with 23 bases between them. The CDR3 DNA reads TGTGCCAGCAGCGTACGGGGGCCCTCGGACGGGGGTAGCAATCAGCCCCAGCATTTT. This gives the protein CASSVRGPSDGGSNQPQHF.

The chain combines TRBV15 with TRBJ2-7; D may be TRBD1 or TRBD2 (6 bases each). The CDR3 has 15 residues. Trimming removed 0 bases at V and 0 bases at J, with 9 bases between. CDR1 is LNHNV, CDR2 YYDKDF, per germline (reference sequence). CDR3 residues: CATSRDGGLSYEQYF. The CDR3 DNA sequence: TGTGCCACCAGCAGAGATGGGGGGCTCTCCTACGAGCAGTACTTC.

The V gene is TRBV5-6, the J gene TRBJ2-7; 8 nucleotides align to TRBD1. Germline V gives CDR1 SGHDT, CDR2 YYEEEE. The CDR3 extends over 15 amino acids. The V gene end was trimmed by 0 bases and the J gene end by 3 bases; junction bases not matched to a gene: 5. Here the CDR3 reads CASSLGQGAIYEQYF. CDR3 sequence (DNA): TGTGCCAGCAGCTTGGGGCAGGGGGCCATCTACGAGCAGTACTTC.

The J gene is TRBJ2-7, the V gene TRBV7-8, with a weak D call TRBD2 (5 bases). The CDR3 has 15 amino acids. V was trimmed by 1 base and J by 7 bases, leaving 17 bases between them. Germline lookup yields CDR1 SGHVS and CDR2 FQNEAQ. CDR3 DNA sequence: TGTGCCAGCAGCTTAGAAAGCGGCCTAACGGGTGAGCAGTACTTC. Its protein product is CASSLESGLTGEQYF. The full variable domain, with the rest looked up from reference TRBV7-8 and TRBJ2-7, is GAGVSQSPRYKVAKRGQDVALRCDPISGHVSLFWYQQALGQGPEFLTYFQNEAQLDKSGLPSDRFFAERPEGSVSTLKIQRTQQEDSAVYLCASSLESGLTGEQYFGPGTRLTVT.